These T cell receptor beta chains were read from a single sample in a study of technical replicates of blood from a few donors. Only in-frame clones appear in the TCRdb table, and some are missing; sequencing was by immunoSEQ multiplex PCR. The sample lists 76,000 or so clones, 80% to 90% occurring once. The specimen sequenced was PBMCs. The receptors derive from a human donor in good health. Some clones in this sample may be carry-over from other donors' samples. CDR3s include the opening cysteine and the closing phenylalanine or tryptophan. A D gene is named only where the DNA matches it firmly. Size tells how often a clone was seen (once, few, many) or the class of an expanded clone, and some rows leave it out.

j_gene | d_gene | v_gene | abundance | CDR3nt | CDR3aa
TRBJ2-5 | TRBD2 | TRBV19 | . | TGTGCCAGTCCTAGCGGGGGACAAGAGACCCAGTACTTC | CASPSGGQETQYF
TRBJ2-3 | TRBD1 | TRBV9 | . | TGTGCCAGCAGCGCCCAGGGGGAAGCCACAGATACGCAGTATTTT | CASSAQGEATDTQYF
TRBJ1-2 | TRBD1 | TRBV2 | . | TGTGCCAGGGGACGACAGGGGCAAAGTTATGGCTACACCTTC | CARGRQGQSYGYTF
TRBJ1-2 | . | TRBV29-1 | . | TGCAGCGTTGGCCCTGTAGGGAGCTTATATGGCTACACCTTC | CSVGPVGSLYGYTF
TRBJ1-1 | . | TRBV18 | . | TGTGCCAGCTCAATCGACATCATGAACACTGAAGCTTTCTTT | CASSIDIMNTEAFF
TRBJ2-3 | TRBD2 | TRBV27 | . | TGTGCCAGCAGTCCGATGCGCCTAGCGGGATACACAGATACACAGTATTTT | CASSPMRLAGYTDTQYF
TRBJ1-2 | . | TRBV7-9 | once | TGTGCCAGCAGCCAAACAGGGAACTATGGCTACACCTTC | CASSQTGNYGYTF
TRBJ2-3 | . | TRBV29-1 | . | TGCAGCGTGGGCAATAGCGGAGTCAGAGATACGCAGTATTTT | CSVGNSGVRDTQYF
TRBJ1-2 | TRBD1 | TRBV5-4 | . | TGTGCCAGCAGCTCCAAAAGACAGGGGTCCAACTATGGCTACACCTTC | CASSSKRQGSNYGYTF
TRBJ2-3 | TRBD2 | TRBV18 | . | TGTGCCAGCTCGCGTGGACTAGCGGGAACAGATACGCAGTATTTT | CASSRGLAGTDTQYF
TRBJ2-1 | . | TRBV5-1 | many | TGCGCCAGCAGCTTGGCGGGGATCAATGAGCAGTTCTTC | CASSLAGINEQFF
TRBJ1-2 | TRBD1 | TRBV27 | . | TGTGCCAGCAGTTCGACAGGGGGCCTTGGCTACACCTTC | CASSSTGGLGYTF
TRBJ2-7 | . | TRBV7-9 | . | TGTGCCAGCAGCTTATCGGGGTCGACCTACGAGCAGTACTTC | CASSLSGSTYEQYF
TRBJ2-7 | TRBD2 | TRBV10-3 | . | TGTGCCATCAGTGAACTGACTAGCGGGAGTGGTGAGCAGTACTTC | CAISELTSGSGEQYF
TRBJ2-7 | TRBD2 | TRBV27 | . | TGTGCCAGCGGAGCAGGGAGGGAGGTCGAGCAGTACTTC | CASGAGREVEQYF
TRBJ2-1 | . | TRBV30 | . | TGTGCCTGGAGTTCGGCAGGATACAATGAGCAGTTCTTC | CAWSSAGYNEQFF
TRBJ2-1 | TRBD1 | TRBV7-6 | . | TGTGCCAGCAGCTTAGCGGGGACAGGCCTAGGGGATGAGCAGTTCTTC | CASSLAGTGLGDEQFF
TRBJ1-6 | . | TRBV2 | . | TGTGCCAGCATCAGCTCCTATAATTCACCCCTCCACTTT | CASISSYNSPLHF
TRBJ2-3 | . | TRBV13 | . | TGTGCCAGCAGCTTAAAGGGTAGCGGTACAGATACGCAGTATTTT | CASSLKGSGTDTQYF
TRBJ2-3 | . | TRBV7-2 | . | TGTGCCAGCAGCTCCCCCCTAGGTACGCAGTATTTT | CASSSPLGTQYF
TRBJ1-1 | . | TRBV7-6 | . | TGTGCCAGCCCTTCAGGGTACCCCTGGACTGAAGCTTTCTTT | CASPSGYPWTEAFF
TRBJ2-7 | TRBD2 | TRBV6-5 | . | TGTGCCAGCAGTTATGGACTAGCGGCGACTTACGAGCAGTACTTC | CASSYGLAATYEQYF
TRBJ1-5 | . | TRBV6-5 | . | TGTGCCAGCAGTTACGACGAGGGTAAGCAGCCCCAGCATTTT | CASSYDEGKQPQHF
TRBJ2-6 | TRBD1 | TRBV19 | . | TGTGCCAGTAGTATAAGGAGACAGGGTGGTTCTGGTGGGGCCAACGTCCTGACTTTC | CASSIRRQGGSGGANVLTF
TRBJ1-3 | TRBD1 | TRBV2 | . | TGTGCCAGCAGGACAGGGTCCTCTGGAAACACCATATATTTT | CASRTGSSGNTIYF
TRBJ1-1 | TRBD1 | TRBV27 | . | TGTGCCAGCAGAACAGGGGTTGGTTATACTGAAGCTTTCTTT | CASRTGVGYTEAFF
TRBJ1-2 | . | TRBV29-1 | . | TGCAGCGTTGATGGGGAGGCGGGGGTCGGTTTCGGCTATGGCTACACCTTC | CSVDGEAGVGFGYGYTF
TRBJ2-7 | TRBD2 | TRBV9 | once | TGTGCCAGCAGCTCTTCCGGGACTAGCGGGTTTAAGCAGTACTTC | CASSSSGTSGFKQYF
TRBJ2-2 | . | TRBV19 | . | TGTGCCAGTAGTAACAGCCTGCGAGGGCACACCGGGGAGCTGTTTTTT | CASSNSLRGHTGELFF
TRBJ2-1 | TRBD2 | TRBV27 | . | TGTGCCAGCAGTCCCCTAGCGGGGGGTGATTTCTTC | CASSPLAGGDFF
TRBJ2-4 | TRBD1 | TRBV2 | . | TGTGCCAGCCGGGACAGGGCGAACATTCAGTACTTC | CASRDRANIQYF
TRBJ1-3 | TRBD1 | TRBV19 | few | TGTGCCAGTAGTGACGGGACAGGGGAAAACACCATATATTTT | CASSDGTGENTIYF
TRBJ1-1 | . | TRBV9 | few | TGTGCCAGCAGCGCTCAGGAGAACACTGAAGCTTTCTTT | CASSAQENTEAFF
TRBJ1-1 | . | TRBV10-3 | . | TGTGCCATCAGTGTGACAGCCACTGAAGCTTTCTTT | CAISVTATEAFF
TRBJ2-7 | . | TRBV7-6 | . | TGTGCCAGCAGCTTAATCATCCAGGGTAGGCACGAGCAGTACTTC | CASSLIIQGRHEQYF
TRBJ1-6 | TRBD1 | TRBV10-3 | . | TGTGCCATCAGTGACTCTAGTGGGACAGGGAATTCACCCCTCCACTTT | CAISDSSGTGNSPLHF
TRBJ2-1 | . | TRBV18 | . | TGTGCCAGCTCACCATTGGCTAGATCGTCGACCGATGAGCAGTTCTTC | CASSPLARSSTDEQFF
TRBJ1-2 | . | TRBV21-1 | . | TGTGCCAGCAGCCCAGACGAGGAGGGTGGGCCTAACTATGGCTACACCTTC | CASSPDEEGGPNYGYTF
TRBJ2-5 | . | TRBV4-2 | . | TGTGCCAGCAGCCAAGAGGCGGGGCTGGGGACCCAGTACTTC | CASSQEAGLGTQYF
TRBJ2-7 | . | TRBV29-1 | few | TGCAGCGTTGAGGACAGCTCCTACGAGCAGTACTTC | CSVEDSSYEQYF
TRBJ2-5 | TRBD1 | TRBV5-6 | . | TGTGCCAGCAGCCTGGGACAGATAAAGTACCAAGAGACCCAGTACTTC | CASSLGQIKYQETQYF
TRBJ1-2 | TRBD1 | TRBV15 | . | TGTGCCACCAGCATTGGGACAGACTATGGCTACACCTTC | CATSIGTDYGYTF
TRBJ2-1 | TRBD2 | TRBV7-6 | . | TGTGCCAGCAGCCGGACTAGCGGGAGGGTCTCCTACAATGAGCAGTTCTTC | CASSRTSGRVSYNEQFF
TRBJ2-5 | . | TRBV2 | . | TGTGCCAGCAAGCCAGGGCGAACCCAAGAGACCCAGTACTTC | CASKPGRTQETQYF
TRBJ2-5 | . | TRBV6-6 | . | TGTGCCAGCAGTCTCATCTTAGCGAAAGCGCAAGAGACCCAGTACTTC | CASSLILAKAQETQYF
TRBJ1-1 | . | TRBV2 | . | TGTGCCAGCAAGGCCGAAGGTGGGCAGACTGAAGCTTTCTTT | CASKAEGGQTEAFF
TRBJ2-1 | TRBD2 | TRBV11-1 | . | TGTGCCAGCAGCGATCGACGCCGGGGGGGTGAGCAGTTCTTC | CASSDRRRGGEQFF
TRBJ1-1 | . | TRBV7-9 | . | TGTGCCAGCAGCCGTTCAGACGGGAGAGCTTTCTTT | CASSRSDGRAFF
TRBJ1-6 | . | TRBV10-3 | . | TGTGCCATCAGTGTGGGGGGGAATTCACCCCTCCACTTT | CAISVGGNSPLHF
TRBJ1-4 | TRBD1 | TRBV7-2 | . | TGTGCCAGCAGCTTAGGAGGGACAGGGATGGAGAAACTGTTTTTT | CASSLGGTGMEKLFF
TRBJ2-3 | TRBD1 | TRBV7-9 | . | TGTGCCAGCAGCTTTACAGGGGGCGCAGATACGCAGTATTTT | CASSFTGGADTQYF
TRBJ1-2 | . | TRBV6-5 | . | TGTGCCAGCAGTTCCCTCCTAAGGGAGGGCTATGGCTACACCTTC | CASSSLLREGYGYTF
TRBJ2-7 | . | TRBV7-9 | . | TGTGCCAGCAGCCCCCCGCAGGGGGGCCCCTACGAGCAGTACTTC | CASSPPQGGPYEQYF
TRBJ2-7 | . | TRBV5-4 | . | TGTGCCAGCAGCTTGGTAGGAGTTACCTCTGGGGAGCAGTACTTC | CASSLVGVTSGEQYF
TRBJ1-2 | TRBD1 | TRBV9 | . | TGTGCCAGCAGCGTCGACCCGACAGGGGGCAAACCCTATGGCTACACCTTC | CASSVDPTGGKPYGYTF